These T cell receptor beta chains were read from a single sample in a study of cytomegalovirus exposure and HLA in healthy donors. TCRdb keeps only in-frame clones here, not all; method: immunoSEQ multiplex PCR. The repertoire holds about 130,000 clones, with 94% as singletons. The sample taken for sequencing was PBMCs. These receptor sequences come from a woman under 30 in good health and CMV-seronegative. Both conserved end residues are part of each CDR3. D genes are given only for firm matches. Rows give clone size only sometimes, using once, few, many, or a class for an expanded clone.

>-|TRBV27|TRBJ1-6|few
CASSTGGGARSPLHF
TGTGCCAGCAGTACGGGAGGCGGTGCTAGATCACCCCTCCACTTT
>TRBD1|TRBV18|TRBJ2-7|-
CASSYGTGEYHEQYF
TGTGCCAGCTCGTACGGTACAGGGGAGTACCACGAGCAGTACTTC
>TRBD1|TRBV28|TRBJ2-1|-
CASSLSGQGANEQFF
TGTGCCAGCAGTTTATCGGGACAGGGGGCGAATGAGCAGTTCTTC
>-|TRBV5-1|TRBJ2-5|-
CASSLGLAETQYF
TGCGCCAGCAGCCTCGGGTTAGCGGAGACCCAGTACTTC
>TRBD2|TRBV28|TRBJ2-1|once
CASSLLVASGTSGDNEQFF
TGTGCCAGCAGTTTACTCGTAGCTAGCGGGACCTCCGGCGACAATGAGCAGTTCTTC
>TRBD2|TRBV7-2|TRBJ2-7|-
CASSRFLSGGPDYEQYF
TGTGCCAGCAGCCGATTCCTATCGGGAGGGCCAGACTACGAGCAGTACTTC
>-|TRBV5-1|TRBJ1-1|-
CASREGAGWTEAFF
TGCGCCAGCAGAGAGGGTGCCGGGTGGACTGAAGCTTTCTTT
>TRBD1|TRBV19|TRBJ2-7|-
CASQDRAYEQYF
TGTGCCAGCCAAGACAGGGCCTACGAGCAGTACTTC
>TRBD1|TRBV7-2|TRBJ1-1|-
CASSFKGATNTEAFF
TGTGCCAGCAGCTTTAAGGGGGCGACGAACACTGAAGCTTTCTTT
>-|TRBV19|TRBJ1-2|-
CASSRSGAEGYYGYTF
TGTGCCAGTAGTAGGTCAGGGGCAGAAGGTTACTATGGCTACACCTTC
>-|TRBV28|TRBJ1-5|-
CASYQPGHTVKGNQPQHF
TGTGCCAGTTACCAACCGGGACACACGGTAAAAGGCAATCAGCCCCAGCATTTT